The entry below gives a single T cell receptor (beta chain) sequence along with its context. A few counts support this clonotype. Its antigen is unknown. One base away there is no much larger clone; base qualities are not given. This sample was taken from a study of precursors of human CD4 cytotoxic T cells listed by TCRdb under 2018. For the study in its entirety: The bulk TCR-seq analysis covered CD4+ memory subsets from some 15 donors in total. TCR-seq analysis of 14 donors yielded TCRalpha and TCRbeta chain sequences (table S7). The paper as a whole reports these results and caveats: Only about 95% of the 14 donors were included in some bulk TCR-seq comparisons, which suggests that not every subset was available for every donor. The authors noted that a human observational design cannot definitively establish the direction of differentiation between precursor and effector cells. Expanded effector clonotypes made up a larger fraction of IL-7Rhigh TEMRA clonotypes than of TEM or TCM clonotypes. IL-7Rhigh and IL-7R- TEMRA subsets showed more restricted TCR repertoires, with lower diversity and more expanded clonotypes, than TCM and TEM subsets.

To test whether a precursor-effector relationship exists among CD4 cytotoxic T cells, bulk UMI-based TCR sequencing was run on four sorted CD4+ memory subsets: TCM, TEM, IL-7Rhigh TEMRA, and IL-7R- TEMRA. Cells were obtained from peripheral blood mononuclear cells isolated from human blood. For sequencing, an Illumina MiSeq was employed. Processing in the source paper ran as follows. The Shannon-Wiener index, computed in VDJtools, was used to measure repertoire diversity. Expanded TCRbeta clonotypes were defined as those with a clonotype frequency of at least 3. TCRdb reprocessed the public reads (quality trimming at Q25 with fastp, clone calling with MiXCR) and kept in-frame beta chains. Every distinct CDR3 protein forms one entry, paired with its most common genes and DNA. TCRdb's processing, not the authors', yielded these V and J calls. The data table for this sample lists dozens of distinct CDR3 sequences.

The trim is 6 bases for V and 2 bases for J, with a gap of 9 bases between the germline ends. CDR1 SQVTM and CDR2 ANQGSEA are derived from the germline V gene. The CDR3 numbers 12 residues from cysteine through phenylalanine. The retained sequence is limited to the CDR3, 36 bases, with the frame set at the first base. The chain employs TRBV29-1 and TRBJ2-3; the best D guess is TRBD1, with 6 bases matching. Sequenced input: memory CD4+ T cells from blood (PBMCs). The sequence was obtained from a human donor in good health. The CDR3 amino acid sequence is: CSVTGSTDTQYF. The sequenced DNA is TGCAGCGTCACAGGGTCCACAGATACGCAGTATTTT.